One sample yielded the 27 T cell receptor beta chains listed below, sequenced in a study of CD8 T cells in ankylosing spondylitis. Study-level points and caveats: What appeared characteristic of ankylosing spondylitis blood was a TCR beta motif of eight highly homologous variants.

TCRdb re-called the 5' RACE reads through MiXCR, storing one row per CDR3 protein. The sample records some 840,000 distinct CDR3 sequences, 12% being singletons. These TCRs are of unknown antigen specificity. The specimen was blood, either unsorted or a sorted T cell fraction (not recorded which). The receptor source for this set is a male donor with ankylosing spondylitis.

This clonotype was found a few times. The chain has TRBV20-1 and TRBJ1-2, with D possibly being TRBD1 (5 bases). V was trimmed by 2 bases and J by 5 bases, leaving 18 bases between them. Germline CDR1 is DFQATT and CDR2 is SNEGSKA (reference sequence). This CDR3 region has 15 residues. CDR3 in amino acids: CSARKLGADGYGYTF. The CDR3 nucleotides read TGCAGTGCTAGAAAGCTCGGGGCCGACGGATATGGCTACACCTTC.

This clonotype was recorded at least ten times. The V call is TRBV12-3 or TRBV12-4, the J call TRBJ1-2; 10 nucleotides match TRBD1. Unmatched junction bases numbered 7, after V lost 4 bases and J lost 8 bases. There are 14 residues in the CDR3. CDR3: CASSSGQGIFGYTF. In DNA, the CDR3 is TGTGCCAGCAGTTCGGGACAGGGGATCTTCGGCTACACCTTC.

This clonotype has a handful of counts. This CDR3 is CASGLAVQREQFF. CDR3 sequence (DNA): TGTGCCAGCGGACTAGCTGTCCAAAGGGAGCAGTTCTTC. V and J are TRBV7-8 and TRBJ2-1; TRBD2 aligns across 8 bases. V shed 8 bases and J 10 bases; nucleotides not matched to a gene: 10. CDR3 length: 13 residues. The germline V gene has CDR1 SGHVS and CDR2 FQNEAQ. Full variable domain (remainder filled in from reference TRBV7-8 and TRBJ2-1): GAGVSQSPRYKVAKRGQDVALRCDPISGHVSLFWYQQALGQGPEFLTYFQNEAQLDKSGLPSDRFFAERPEGSVSTLKIQRTQQEDSAVYLCASGLAVQREQFFGPGTRLTVL.

V and J are TRBV30 and TRBJ2-1; possibly TRBD2 for D (5 bases). There are 15 residues in the CDR3. V lost 1 base, J lost 6 bases, and 16 bases lay in between. Germline CDR1 and CDR2: GTSNPN and SVGIG (reference sequence). The CDR3, as DNA: TGTGCCTGGAGTGCGAGGGCGGGCGCTTTCAATGAGCAGTTCTTC. It specifies CAWSARAGAFNEQFF.

V is TRBV4-3 and J is TRBJ2-7; possible D gene TRBD2, 6 bases. The CDR3 has 15 amino acids. The germline CDR1 and CDR2 sequences are LGHNA and YSLEER. Trimming cost V 1 base and J 3 bases, with 13 bases left between them. In DNA form, the CDR3 reads TGCGCCAGCAGCCAAGGGGCCGGGAGCTACTACGAGCAGTACTTC. Its translation: CASSQGAGSYYEQYF.

The chain carries TRBV6-1 and TRBJ2-7, with 11 nucleotides matching TRBD1. Germline CDR1 and CDR2: MNHNS and SASEGT. The CDR3 length is 15 residues. V lost 7 bases, J lost 2 bases, and 7 bases stayed unmatched. CDR3 in amino acids: CASTVWGQGAYEQYF. The DNA for the CDR3 is TGTGCCAGCACCGTATGGGGACAGGGGGCCTACGAGCAGTACTTC.

The rearrangement uses TRBV7-9 and TRBJ1-4, with a weak D call TRBD1 (6 bases). The CDR3 extends over 15 amino acids. Germline assignment: CDR1 SEHNR and CDR2 FQNEAQ (reference sequence). V was shortened by 5 bases and J by 7 bases, with 17 bases between the two germline ends. Here the CDR3 reads CASSPFQGKSEKLFF. For the CDR3, the DNA is TGTGCCAGCAGCCCGTTCCAGGGGAAGAGTGAAAAACTGTTTTTT.

The chain uses TRBV5-1 and TRBJ2-5, with D maybe TRBD1 (6 bases). V dropped 3 bases and J dropped 5 bases, with 14 bases sitting between them. The CDR3 has 14 amino acids. The germline gives CDR1 SGHRS, CDR2 YFSETQ. CDR3 nucleotides: TGCGCCAGCAGCTCGGGACATCTCGAGGAGACCCAGTACTTC. This sequence encodes CASSSGHLEETQYF.

This clonotype showed up just a few times. V usage is TRBV24-1 and J usage is TRBJ1-1; possible D gene TRBD1, 5 bases. From germline, CDR1 is KGHDR and CDR2 SFDVKD. Deletions cut 2 bases from V and 11 bases from J, with 17 bases between. The CDR3 totals 14 residues. The CDR3 DNA reads as TGTGCCACCAGTGATTACTGGGACGGGGAAGGGGCTTTCTTT. Amino acid sequence: CATSDYWDGEGAFF.

This clonotype appeared many times. The J gene is TRBJ2-3, the V gene TRBV4-2, with 9 bases identical to TRBD1. This CDR3 comprises 16 residues. V lost 4 bases to trimming and J lost 3 bases; unmatched junction nucleotides: 8. Looked up from germline, CDR1 is LGHNA and CDR2 is YNFKEQ. The CDR3 region has the DNA TGTGCCAGCAGCCCTACAGGGGGCATGATAACAGATACGCAGTATTTT. Encoded protein: CASSPTGGMITDTQYF.

This clonotype came up a few times. The rearrangement uses TRBV20-1 and TRBJ2-3, with 9 bases that match TRBD2. In germline, CDR1 is DFQATT, CDR2 SNEGSKA (reference sequence). Trimming removed 6 bases from V and 6 bases from J; junction bases left unmatched: 4. CDR3 length: 12 residues. The CDR3 spells CSADLAGDTQYF. The CDR3 nucleotides read TGCAGTGCGGATCTAGCGGGGGATACGCAGTATTTT.

The chain links TRBV7-6 to TRBJ1-2; D gene uncertain. Germline assignment: CDR1 SGHVS and CDR2 FNYEAQ. Trimming removed 3 bases at V and 4 bases at J, with 12 bases between. The CDR3 is 14 amino acids. In DNA form, the CDR3 reads TGTGCCAGCAGCTTGTTGACACTGGGCTATGGCTACACCTTC. It codes for CASSLLTLGYGYTF. The full variable domain, completed using reference TRBV7-6 and TRBJ1-2, is GAGVSQSPRYKVTKRGQDVALRCDPISGHVSLYWYRQALGQGPEFLTYFNYEAQQDKSGLPNDRFSAERPEGSISTLTIQRTEQRDSAMYRCASSLLTLGYGYTFGSGTRLTVV.

The rearrangement joins TRBV7-2 to TRBJ1-5, with 7 nucleotides matching TRBD1. V lost 5 bases to trimming and J lost 1 base; unmatched junction nucleotides: 8. The CDR3 is 16 amino acids. Germline-derived CDR1 and CDR2 are SGHTA and FQGNSA. DNA for the CDR3: TGTGCCAGCAGCCGAACAGGGGCAACAAGCAATCAGCCCCAGCATTTT. Translated, it gives CASSRTGATSNQPQHF. Full variable domain (outside the CDR3, taken from reference TRBV7-2 and TRBJ1-5): GAGVSQSPSNKVTEKGKDVELRCDPISGHTALYWYRQSLGQGLEFLIYFQGNSAPDKSGLPSDRFSAERTGGSVSTLTIQRTQQEDSAVYLCASSRTGATSNQPQHFGDGTRLSIL.

This clonotype was detected a few times. This chain uses TRBV6-1 with TRBJ2-2, with D perhaps TRBD2 (5 bases). The CDR3 is 14 residues long. V was trimmed by 4 bases and J by 7 bases, leaving 13 bases between them. In germline, CDR1 is MNHNS, CDR2 SASEGT. The CDR3 spells CASSGTGNDGELFF. The CDR3 DNA is TGTGCCAGCAGTGGAACGGGGAACGACGGGGAGCTGTTTTTT.

J is TRBJ2-1 and V is TRBV9; 8 bases align to TRBD2. J was trimmed by 8 bases and V by 7 bases; bases with no gene match: 8. CDR1 is SGDLS and CDR2 is YYNGEE in the germline V gene. The CDR3 is 13 residues long. DNA for the CDR3: TGTGCCAGCCAGCGGGGGATTCGGGATGAGCAGTTCTTC. Protein product: CASQRGIRDEQFF.

V is TRBV20-1 and J is TRBJ2-5; 7 bases align to TRBD2. CDR1 and CDR2 from the germline V gene are DFQATT and SNEGSKA (reference sequence). Trimming removed 5 bases from V and 4 bases from J; junction bases left unmatched: 4. The CDR3 covers 12 residues. The DNA of the CDR3 is TGCAGTGCTCATTCTAGCGGAGAGACCCAGTACTTC. Its translation: CSAHSSGETQYF.

Many counts were recorded for this clonotype. The chain has TRBV29-1 and TRBJ2-3; 10 bases are shared with TRBD2. Unmatched junction bases numbered 8, after V lost 4 bases and J lost 4 bases. Per germline, CDR1 SQVTM and CDR2 ANQGSEA. This CDR3 contains 15 residues. CDR3 in DNA: TGCAGCGTTGGGGCGACTAGCGGGTCGGCAGATACGCAGTATTTT. Translation gives CSVGATSGSADTQYF.

This clonotype was recorded a few times. The chain couples TRBV7-9 to TRBJ2-3, with TRBD2 matching 10 bases. The CDR3 runs to 15 residues. The V gene end was trimmed by 4 bases and the J gene end by 5 bases; junction bases not matched to a gene: 6. Germline CDR1 is SEHNR and CDR2 is FQNEAQ (reference sequence). The CDR3 protein is CASSSSGRAVDTQYF. In nucleotides, the CDR3 is TGTGCCAGCAGCTCGAGCGGGAGGGCCGTAGATACGCAGTATTTT.

This clonotype was seen more than once but under ten times. The rearrangement links TRBV20-1 to TRBJ2-3; 7 bases are a match to TRBD2. The germline V gene has CDR1 DFQATT and CDR2 SNEGSKA (reference sequence). The CDR3 loop spans 15 amino acids. V was clipped by 7 bases and J by 2 bases; unmatched bases: 12. The CDR3 here is CSGPGRAGVTDTQYF. The CDR3 DNA sequence: TGCAGTGGACCTGGGCGGGCGGGAGTCACAGATACGCAGTATTTT.

This clonotype has just a few counts. CDR3 DNA: TGCAGTGCTAGAGATAAGGGGGCAGGGGCAGAGACCCAGTACTTC. Translated, it gives CSARDKGAGAETQYF. V and J are TRBV20-1 and TRBJ2-5, with TRBD1 identical over 7 bases. The junction had 8 bases not matched to a gene; V was cut back by 0 bases and J by 4 bases. In germline, CDR1 is DFQATT, CDR2 SNEGSKA (reference sequence). The CDR3 spans 15 residues.

There are many counts of this clonotype. The V gene is TRBV12-3 or TRBV12-4, the J gene TRBJ1-5; D not resolved. The V gene lost 6 bases and the J gene lost 2 bases, with 8 bases spanning the gap. The CDR3 sequence is 13 residues long. The chain's CDR3 is CASRFTGNQPQHF. The CDR3 nucleotides read TGTGCCAGCAGGTTTACAGGCAATCAGCCCCAGCATTTT.

This clonotype appeared a few times. This chain uses TRBV15 with TRBJ2-2; 9 bases match TRBD1. J lost 6 bases, V lost 5 bases, and 10 bases had no gene match. This CDR3 region has 16 residues. Germline V lookup: CDR1 LNHNV, CDR2 YYDKDF (reference sequence). CDR3 sequence reads: CATSAPGTGNAGELFF. The CDR3 DNA reads TGTGCCACCAGCGCACCCGGGACAGGGAATGCCGGGGAGCTGTTTTTT.

In its sample, this clonotype was seen a few times. This chain uses TRBV7-2 with TRBJ1-1; 7 bases are shared with TRBD1. Germline loops: CDR1 SGHTA, CDR2 FQGNSA. The CDR3 loop spans 13 amino acids. With V trimmed by 4 bases and J by 7 bases, 6 bases remained unmatched. DNA of the CDR3: TGTGCCAGCAGCTCGACACAGGGGCGTGAAGCTTTCTTT. This translates into CASSSTQGREAFF.

This clonotype came up a few times. V usage is TRBV20-1 and J usage is TRBJ2-7; TRBD1 matches at 8 bases. The germline V gene has CDR1 DFQATT and CDR2 SNEGSKA (reference sequence). J gave up 5 bases and V 6 bases, and 9 bases lay outside the gene matches. There are 13 residues in the CDR3. CDR3 in amino acids: CSAVTGGKNEQYF. The CDR3 region has the DNA TGCAGTGCCGTCACAGGGGGTAAGAACGAGCAGTACTTC.

The chain links TRBV5-6 to TRBJ2-7; weak D call: TRBD2 (6 bases). V shed 0 bases and J shed 9 bases, with 19 bases lying between them. CDR1 and CDR2 from the germline V gene are SGHDT and YYEEEE. The CDR3 is 15 amino acids. In DNA, the CDR3 is TGTGCCAGCAGCTTGGAGGGAGGATTTCGTTTCGGGCAGTACTTC. Protein: CASSLEGGFRFGQYF.

The rearrangement joins TRBV20-1 to TRBJ1-5; D unresolved. This CDR3 region has 14 residues. Germline-derived CDR1 and CDR2 are DFQATT and SNEGSKA (reference sequence). The ends were cut back, 3 bases at V and 6 bases at J, with 15 bases in the middle. The CDR3 bases are TGCAGTGCTAGTCGGATCGGTGGGATTCAGCCCCAGCATTTT. It yields the protein CSASRIGGIQPQHF.

DNA for the CDR3: TGTGCCAGCAGTGAAGTTAATATTGATGAGCAGTTCTTC. As protein: CASSEVNIDEQFF. The chain employs TRBV25-1 and TRBJ2-1, with no clear D. Trimming took off 2 bases at V and 8 bases at J, with 10 bases between the two ends. Germline assignment: CDR1 MGHDK and CDR2 SYGVNS. This CDR3 comprises 13 residues.